The 22 T cell receptor beta chains in this list originate from one sample, sequenced in a study of memory CD4+ T cells and cytomegalovirus serostatus. The sort gate was single viable CD3+CD4+CD8-CD45RO+ cells for memory CD4+ T cells. The table came from immunoSEQ multiplex PCR; TCRdb's copy has only in-frame clones and leaves some out. The table has 70,000 or so clones, around 82% seen once; the top ten hold 2.6%. The sample consisted of memory CD4+ T cells from blood. These receptors all come from an adult in good health and CMV-seropositive.

Note on this clone: Other nucleotide sequences in the sample specify the same CDR3. The chain is built from TRBV18 and TRBJ2-1; D may be TRBD1 (6 bases). Germline CDR1 and CDR2: KGHSH and LQKENI. The V end was cut by 6 bases, the J end by 8 bases, with 14 bases between. This CDR3 has 13 residues. CDR3 nucleotide sequence: TGTGCCAGCTCGTACAGGGAAGGGGATGAGCAGTTCTTC. This gives the protein CASSYREGDEQFF.

This clone was observed once. The V call is TRBV9, the J call TRBJ1-1, with D unresolved. Germline lookup yields CDR1 SGDLS and CDR2 YYNGEE. Trimming removed 4 bases at V and 3 bases at J, with 13 bases between. The length of the CDR3 is 14 residues. Written as DNA, the CDR3 is TGTGCCAGCAGCTTCCGGGCCCGGGACACTGAAGCTTTCTTT. Amino acid sequence: CASSFRARDTEAFF.

This rearrangement joins TRBV7-2 to TRBJ1-6; D may be TRBD1 (5 bases). Trimming removed 5 bases from V and 7 bases from J, with 21 bases in between. The CDR3 loop spans 17 amino acids. Germline V CDR1 and CDR2: SGHTA, FQGNSA. CDR3 sequence reads: CASSHGILGQINSPLHF. CDR3 nucleotides: TGTGCCAGCAGCCATGGGATTTTAGGACAAATAAATTCACCCCTCCACTTT. Full variable domain (rest looked up from reference TRBV7-2 and TRBJ1-6): GAGVSQSPSNKVTEKGKDVELRCDPISGHTALYWYRQSLGQGLEFLIYFQGNSAPDKSGLPSDRFSAERTGGSVSTLTIQRTQQEDSAVYLCASSHGILGQINSPLHFGNGTRLTVT.

V gene TRBV28 combines with J gene TRBJ1-2; 12 bases match TRBD1. The germline V gene has CDR1 MDHEN and CDR2 SYDVKM. J was trimmed by 9 bases and V by 5 bases; bases with no gene match: 10. The CDR3 sequence is 15 residues long. CDR3 in DNA: TGTGCCAGCAGTAGACCGGGACAGGGGGCTGTTAGCTACACCTTC. It codes for CASSRPGQGAVSYTF.

CDR3 DNA sequence: TGTGCCAGTAGTAACCCTGGAGGCTCTAATGAAAAACTGTTTTTT. This codes for CASSNPGGSNEKLFF. The chain couples TRBV19 to TRBJ1-4; unclear D gene. The CDR3 runs 15 residues. From germline, CDR1 is LNHDA and CDR2 SQIVND (reference sequence). V was clipped by 4 bases and J by 3 bases, with 12 bases between them.

This sequence joins TRBV18 and TRBJ1-5, with 9 bases fitting TRBD1. The CDR3 sequence is 16 residues long. V lost 3 bases and J lost 6; bases outside the gene matches: 9. Germline loops: CDR1 KGHSH, CDR2 LQKENI. CDR3 residues: CASSPRDRVSGQPQHF. The CDR3 DNA is TGTGCCAGCTCACCCCGGGACAGGGTTTCGGGTCAGCCCCAGCATTTT. Complete variable domain (other parts from reference TRBV18 and TRBJ1-5): NAGVMQNPRHLVRRRGQEARLRCSPMKGHSHVYWYRQLPEEGLKFMVYLQKENIIDESGMPKERFSAEFPKEGPSILRIQQVVRGDSAAYFCASSPRDRVSGQPQHFGDGTRLSIL.

The chain links TRBV2 to TRBJ2-1; possible D gene TRBD1, 5 bases. The germline V and J ends were trimmed by 3 bases and 7 bases, with 22 bases remaining between them. The CDR3 is 17 amino acids. Germline CDR1 and CDR2: SNHLY and FYNNEI. The CDR3 loop reads CASSDSRVQAGWNEQFF. The CDR3 DNA sequence: TGTGCCAGCAGTGACAGCCGCGTACAGGCTGGATGGAATGAGCAGTTCTTC.

This clone was recorded a few times. This sequence joins TRBV29-1 and TRBJ2-3; D ambiguous. The length of the CDR3 is 10 residues. Looked up from germline, CDR1 is SQVTM and CDR2 is ANQGSEA. V was trimmed by 4 bases and J by 6 bases, leaving 5 bases between them. The CDR3: CSVVGDTQYF. The CDR3 bases are TGCAGCGTTGTCGGGGATACGCAGTATTTT.

The rearrangement joins TRBV29-1 to TRBJ2-5; the D call may be TRBD1 or TRBD2 (5 bases each). CDR3 length equals 13 residues. V was cut by 8 bases and J by 6 bases, with 19 bases left in between. Germline V gene data show CDR1 as SQVTM and CDR2 as ANQGSEA. CDR3 in DNA: TGCAGCCCCGAACGAGGGGTCCGACAGACCCAGTACTTC. It translates to CSPERGVRQTQYF. The full variable domain, in which reference TRBV29-1 and TRBJ2-5 provide the parts outside the CDR3, is SAVISQKPSRDICQRGTSLTIQCQVDSQVTMMFWYRQQPGQSLTLIATANQGSEATYESGFVIDKFPISRPNLTFSTLTVSNMSPEDSSIYLCSPERGVRQTQYFGPGTRLLVL.

This clone was seen a single time. V is TRBV19 and J is TRBJ1-4; D is unresolved. This CDR3 has 13 amino acids. Germline CDR1 reads LNHDA; CDR2 reads SQIVND (reference sequence). V was pared by 3 bases and J by 7 bases, with 9 bases between. CDR3: CASSMEPREKLFF. In DNA form, the CDR3 reads TGTGCCAGTAGTATGGAACCCCGTGAAAAACTGTTTTTT.

The chain employs TRBV11-3 and TRBJ2-3, with D uncertain. This CDR3 has 13 residues. The V gene lost 4 bases and the J gene lost 7 bases, with 12 bases spanning the gap. The germline CDR1 and CDR2 sequences are SGHNT and YENEEA. CDR3 region: CASSSQMRNTQYF. In DNA form, the CDR3 reads TGTGCCAGCAGCTCGCAGATGCGCAATACGCAGTATTTT.

The J gene is TRBJ2-3, the V gene TRBV19; TRBD1 matches at 9 bases. The CDR3 runs 14 residues. Germline CDR1 reads LNHDA; CDR2 reads SQIVND (reference sequence). V gave up 10 bases and J gave up 4 bases; unmatched junction bases: 9. CDR3 coding DNA: TGTGCCACCCTACAGGGGGCGTCGGCAGATACGCAGTATTTT. Its protein is CATLQGASADTQYF.

The chain carries TRBV7-2 and TRBJ2-3; possibly TRBD1 for D (5 bases). CDR3 length: 15 amino acids. Trimming took off 1 base at V and 8 bases at J, with 16 bases between the two ends. Germline-derived CDR1 and CDR2 are SGHTA and FQGNSA. The CDR3 sequence: CASSLEGPAIVTQYF. The CDR3 coding sequence is TGTGCCAGCAGCTTAGAGGGGCCCGCCATAGTTACGCAGTATTTT.

The chain is built from TRBV15 and TRBJ2-1; D may be TRBD2 (6 bases). Deletions cut 11 bases from V and 8 bases from J, with 28 bases between. This CDR3 has 16 residues. CDR1 is LNHNV and CDR2 is YYDKDF in the germline V gene (reference sequence). The CDR3 region is CAALDLMAGRRDEQFF. DNA of the CDR3: TGTGCCGCCCTCGATTTAATGGCGGGGCGCCGAGATGAGCAGTTCTTC.

This sequence joins TRBV12-5 and TRBJ1-4, with a tentative D call TRBD1 (5 bases). CDR3 length: 15 amino acids. V lost 5 bases and J 7 bases, leaving 17 bases between the germline ends. The V gene's germline CDR1 is LGHNT and CDR2 FRNRAP. The CDR3 nucleotides are TGTGCTAGTGGTCTTGGGACCGCAGGCGGTGAAAAACTGTTTTTT. It codes for CASGLGTAGGEKLFF.

This sequence joins TRBV7-2 and TRBJ2-3; TRBD2 might be the D (6 bases). V was pared by 1 base and J by 6 bases, with 17 bases between. Germline CDR1 and CDR2: SGHTA and FQGNSA. The CDR3 is 16 amino acids. The CDR3 here is CASSLGSRGTHDTQYF. DNA for the CDR3: TGTGCCAGCAGCTTAGGGTCTAGAGGGACTCATGATACGCAGTATTTT.

The rearrangement links TRBV27 to TRBJ1-2; D is unresolved. Germline loops: CDR1 MNHEY, CDR2 SMNVEV (reference sequence). The CDR3 sequence is 14 residues long. Trimming pared 2 bases from V and 6 bases from J, leaving 13 bases between. The CDR3 DNA follows: TGTGCCAGCAGTTTACGAGCAGAGAGTAATGGCTACACCTTC. Translation gives CASSLRAESNGYTF.

J is TRBJ2-1 and V is TRBV11-3; D gene unclear. Germline V gene lookup returns CDR1 SGHNT and CDR2 YENEEA. The CDR3 covers 11 residues. V dropped 5 bases and J dropped 6 bases, with 5 bases sitting between them. CDR3 residues: CASSVTNEQFF. CDR3 bases: TGTGCCAGCAGCGTAACCAATGAGCAGTTCTTC. Together with reference TRBV11-3 and TRBJ2-1, the CDR3 gives the full variable domain: EAGVVQSPRYKIIEKKQPVAFWCNPISGHNTLYWYLQNLGQGPELLIRYENEEAVDDSQLPKDRFSAERLKGVDSTLKIQPAELGDSAVYLCASSVTNEQFFGPGTRLTVL.

The chain is built from TRBV30 and TRBJ1-5; perhaps TRBD1 as D (5 bases). Looked up from germline, CDR1 is GTSNPN and CDR2 is SVGIG (reference sequence). V was shortened by 0 bases and J by 8 bases, with 11 bases between the two germline ends. This CDR3 has 13 residues. CDR3 bases: TGTGCCTGGAGTGTATTAGGGGAAGAGCCCCAGCATTTT. Protein: CAWSVLGEEPQHF.

V is TRBV10-3 and J is TRBJ2-1; possibly TRBD1 for D (6 bases). CDR1 is ENHRY and CDR2 is SYGVKD in the germline V gene. V was pared by 3 bases and J by 6 bases, with 12 bases between. The CDR3 loop spans 14 amino acids. As DNA, the CDR3 is TGTGCCATCAGTGAAAATGGACAGTCCAATGAGCAGTTCTTC. This gives the protein CAISENGQSNEQFF.

V gene TRBV19 combines with J gene TRBJ1-6, with unresolved D. The CDR3 has 15 residues. Trimming took 5 bases from V and 2 from J, leaving 10 bases between them. CDR1 is LNHDA and CDR2 is SQIVND in the germline V gene (reference sequence). The CDR3: CASSLGRAYNSPLHF. As DNA, the CDR3 is TGTGCCAGTAGTCTGGGAAGGGCCTATAATTCACCCCTCCACTTT.

The chain is built from TRBV19 and TRBJ1-2; D gene uncertain. The CDR3 is 14 amino acids. Germline V gives CDR1 LNHDA, CDR2 SQIVND (reference sequence). V lost 1 base, J lost 5 bases, and 11 bases lay in between. Here the CDR3 reads CASSIGRIEYGYTF. The CDR3 bases are TGTGCCAGTAGTATAGGTCGCATAGAGTATGGCTACACCTTC.